This TCR beta chain was obtained from a study of technical replicates of blood from several donors. Repertoires were generated with immunoSEQ multiplex PCR, while TCRdb's copy carries only in-frame clones and drops some. Counted here are 75,000 to 85,000 clones, over 75% occurring once; the ten biggest clones make up roughly 4%. CDR1 and CDR2 from the germline V gene are SGHDT and YYEEEE. V was clipped by 1 base and J by 8 bases; unmatched bases: 5. The CDR3 runs to 13 residues. The TCR comes from a human donor in good health. Some clones in this sample may be carry-over from other donors' samples. This rearrangement joins TRBV5-6 to TRBJ1-2, with 7 bases lining up with TRBD1. Sequenced material: PBMCs. In DNA, the CDR3 is TGTGCCAGCAGCTTGTTACAGGGGATGGGCTACACCTTC. Translation: CASSLLQGMGYTF.